The 26 T cell receptor beta chains reported below all come from one sample, sequenced in a study of breast tumors, draining lymph nodes, adjacent tissues. TCRdb reanalysed the multiplex PCR reads using MiXCR and keeps one entry per CDR3 protein. The data show 13,000 to 15,000 distinct CDR3 sequences, roughly 50% seen once. Sequencing was done on a sample of tumor-adjacent breast tissue. Receptor source: a female donor with breast cancer. Some clones in this sample may be carry-over from other donors' samples.

The V call is TRBV7-3, the J call TRBJ2-5; the match to TRBD1 covers 8 bases. Per germline, CDR1 SGHTA and CDR2 FQGTGA. Trimming removed 5 bases from V and 4 bases from J; junction bases left unmatched: 6. This CDR3 region has 14 residues. The CDR3, as DNA: TGTGCCAGCAGCCGTGACAGGGGAGTAGAGACCCAGTACTTC. Translation: CASSRDRGVETQYF.

This clonotype was found many times. The J gene is TRBJ1-2, the V gene TRBV3-1; 8 bases are a match to TRBD1. Germline trimming cut 4 bases from V and 8 bases from J; bases unmatched to any gene: 9. The CDR3 has 14 amino acids. CDR1 and CDR2 (germline): LGHDT, YNNKEL (reference sequence). The CDR3 is CASSLNTGGDGYTF. In DNA, the CDR3 is TGTGCCAGCAGCCTCAACACAGGGGGAGACGGCTACACCTTC. Full variable domain (remainder filled in from reference TRBV3-1 and TRBJ1-2): DTAVSQTPKYLVTQMGNDKSIKCEQNLGHDTMYWYKQDSKKFLKIMFSYNNKELIINETVPNRFSPKSPDKAHLNLHINSLELGDSAVYFCASSLNTGGDGYTFGSGTRLTVV.

The J gene is TRBJ2-1, the V gene TRBV20-1, with D possibly being TRBD2 (5 bases). The V gene lost 0 bases and the J gene lost 6 bases, with 9 bases spanning the gap. The CDR3 loop spans 13 amino acids. CDR1 is DFQATT, CDR2 SNEGSKA, per germline (reference sequence). The CDR3 DNA sequence: TGCAGTGCTAGAGAGGGAGCGGTCAATGAGCAGTTCTTC. Protein: CSAREGAVNEQFF.

A word on this clonotype: The junction departs from the called germline gene at one end, perhaps through a read error. The J gene is TRBJ1-6, the V gene TRBV24-1, with TRBD1 matching 8 bases. CDR1 is KGHDR, CDR2 SFDVKD, per germline. The CDR3 runs to 14 residues. CDR3 DNA sequence: TGTGCCGCCAGTGAGGGACAGGCAAATTCTCCCCTCCACTTT. Protein: CAASEGQANSPLHF.

This clonotype came up many times. The CDR3 loop is CSVVKTSGRDTQYF. CDR3 sequence (DNA): TGCAGCGTTGTGAAGACTAGCGGGAGAGATACGCAGTATTTT. V usage is TRBV29-1 and J usage is TRBJ2-3; 12 bases align to TRBD2. Trimming cost V 4 bases and J 5 bases; bases outside gene matches: 4. CDR1 is SQVTM and CDR2 is ANQGSEA in the germline V gene. The length of the CDR3 is 14 residues.

In its sample, this clonotype was seen once. The CDR3, as DNA: TGCGCCAGCAGCCAAGACAGAAGTGGTAAAGAGACCCAGTACTTC. Protein: CASSQDRSGKETQYF. The V call is TRBV4-1, the J call TRBJ2-5; no clear D. Germline lookup yields CDR1 MGHRA and CDR2 YSYEKL. The CDR3 runs 15 residues. V was cut by 0 bases and J by 3 bases, with 11 bases left in between.

The gene calls are TRBV20-1 and TRBJ2-1; 9 bases agree with TRBD1. The V gene end was trimmed by 4 bases and the J gene end by 6 bases; junction bases not matched to a gene: 10. The CDR3 sequence is 15 residues long. Germline V gene sequence: CDR1 DFQATT, CDR2 SNEGSKA (reference sequence). This CDR3 reads CSAKRTGEGSNEQFF. The CDR3 DNA reads TGCAGTGCTAAACGGACAGGGGAGGGTTCCAATGAGCAGTTCTTC.

This clonotype was counted many times. A much more abundant neighbour one base away suggests this may be a read error. The gene calls are TRBV6-1 and TRBJ2-1; a possible D gene is TRBD2 (5 bases). This CDR3 is built from 14 residues. Per the germline V gene, CDR1 is MNHNS and CDR2 is SASEGT. The V end lost 7 bases, the J end lost 3 bases, and 13 bases lay between the germline ends. The DNA of the CDR3 is TGTGCCAGCATTCCAGCGGAATACTACAATGAGCAGTTCTTC. It encodes CASIPAEYYNEQFF.

This rearrangement joins TRBV11-2 to TRBJ2-3, with D unclear. This CDR3 is 14 amino acids long. Germline CDR1 SGHAT, CDR2 FQNNGV. V was clipped by 7 bases and J by 0 bases, with 11 bases between them. CDR3 protein: CASTPRRSTDTQYF. The CDR3 DNA reads TGTGCCAGCACCCCTCGGCGGAGCACAGATACGCAGTATTTT.

This clonotype was picked up many times. The chain uses TRBV12-3 or TRBV12-4 and TRBJ2-2, with TRBD1 identical over 7 bases. The CDR3 totals 15 residues. The junction had 10 bases not matched to a gene; V was cut back by 6 bases and J by 6 bases. The CDR3 DNA reads as TGTGCCAGCAGGCCCGGGGCAGGGGGTCCCGGGGAGCTGTTTTTT. Its protein is CASRPGAGGPGELFF.

This clonotype was picked up many times. CDR3 in amino acids: CSVGGVFSYEQYF. In DNA form, the CDR3 reads TGCAGCGTTGGAGGGGTGTTCTCCTACGAGCAGTACTTC. The chain couples TRBV29-1 to TRBJ2-7; D might be TRBD1 or TRBD2, each matching 5 bases. CDR1 is SQVTM, CDR2 ANQGSEA, per germline. V lost 4 bases, J lost 0 bases, and 10 bases lay in between. The CDR3 is made up of 13 amino acids.

This clonotype was seen repeatedly, ten times or more. V gene TRBV12-3 or TRBV12-4 combines with J gene TRBJ2-1, with D unclear. CDR3 length equals 14 residues. V lost 5 bases, J lost 5 bases, and 13 bases lay in between. The CDR3 DNA is TGTGCCAGCAGTCGAGGAGCCAGAAACAATGAGCAGTTCTTC. Translated: CASSRGARNNEQFF.

The chain uses TRBV15 and TRBJ2-2; a weak D match, TRBD2 (7 bases). This CDR3 is built from 15 residues. Germline-derived CDR1 and CDR2 are LNHNV and YYDKDF (reference sequence). Trimming took off 6 bases at V and 7 bases at J, with 18 bases between the two ends. The CDR3 coding sequence is TGTGCCACCAGGGGGCGGGGGCCGTTAAACGGGGAGCTGTTTTTT. Its protein product is CATRGRGPLNGELFF.

Points on this clonotype: The junction differs from germline at one of its ends, possibly a read error. This chain links TRBV29-1 with TRBJ2-1; tentative D call: TRBD2 (5 bases). The CDR3 has 11 amino acids. Per the germline V gene, CDR1 is SQVTM and CDR2 is ANQGSEA. The CDR3 coding sequence is TGCGTCGCTAGCTCCTACAGTGAGCAGTTCTTC. It is translated as CVASSYSEQFF.

The chain carries TRBV7-7 and TRBJ2-7; TRBD1 or TRBD2 may be the D gene (5 bases each). Germline V gene lookup returns CDR1 SSHAT and CDR2 FNYEAQ (reference sequence). CDR3 length equals 13 residues. This CDR3 reads CASSLQGAYEQYV. The DNA of the CDR3 is TGTGCTAGCAGCTTGCAGGGAGCCTACGAGCAGTACGTC.

CDR3 sequence: CASSLGQSSSYEQYF. The CDR3 nucleotides read TGTGCCAGCAGCTTAGGTCAATCTAGCTCCTACGAGCAGTACTTC. The gene calls are TRBV7-2 and TRBJ2-7; D is undetermined. In germline, CDR1 is SGHTA, CDR2 FQGNSA. Trimming shortened V by 1 base and J by 0 bases, and 10 bases separated the two germline ends. This CDR3 has 15 amino acids.

The CDR3 DNA reads as TGTGCCAGCAGTTATGCGGGTAGTGGAAACACCATATATTTT. Translation: CASSYAGSGNTIYF. This chain connects TRBV6-5 to TRBJ1-3, with unresolved D. CDR3 length equals 14 residues. Germline V gene data show CDR1 as MNHEY and CDR2 as SVGAGI. Trimming took 3 bases from V and 3 from J, leaving 9 bases between them.

This clonotype showed up many times. A read error may explain this, as a much larger clone is one base away. The chain combines TRBV5-8 with TRBJ2-2, with D tentatively TRBD1 (6 bases). V was cut by 2 bases and J by 6 bases, with 11 bases left in between. CDR3 length equals 14 residues. Per germline, CDR1 SGHTS and CDR2 YDEGEE. DNA for the CDR3: TGTGCCAGCAGCTTAAGACAGGCGGCCGGGGAGCTGTTTTTT. This sequence encodes CASSLRQAAGELFF. The entire variable domain, with the rest obtained from reference TRBV5-8 and TRBJ2-2, is as follows: EAGVTQSPTHLIKTRGQQATLRCSPISGHTSVYWYQQALGLGLQFLLWYDEGEERNRGNFPPRFSGRQFPNYSSELNVNALELEDSALYLCASSLRQAAGELFFGEGSRLTVL.

The table lists this clonotype with many counts. The chain joins TRBV19 to TRBJ1-1; D not resolved. V gave up 1 base and J gave up 1 base, with 7 bases separating them. There are 14 residues in the CDR3. Germline V gene lookup returns CDR1 LNHDA and CDR2 SQIVND (reference sequence). The CDR3 DNA reads TGTGCCAGTAGTATAGGGGCAGCGAACACTGAAGCTTTCTTT. Translation: CASSIGAANTEAFF.

Notes on this clonotype: This CDR3 is missing its conserved last phenylalanine or tryptophan, likely due to a read error. The limits of the CDR3 on the DNA are not certain, so only TCRdb's listed CDR3 is given. The chain recombines TRBV25-1 with TRBJ2-3; the tabulated D call, TRBD2, remains unverified against the DNA. The CDR3 totals 16 residues, both ends included. Germline lookup yields CDR1 MGHDK and CDR2 SYGVNS. The CDR3 sequence is CASSEYPPSGRPPPIN.

V gene TRBV20-1 combines with J gene TRBJ1-3, with a tentative D call TRBD1 (5 bases). The V gene's germline CDR1 is DFQATT and CDR2 SNEGSKA (reference sequence). CDR3 size: 15 residues. Trimming took 3 bases from V and 8 from J, leaving 20 bases between them. CDR3 residues: CSARQGRAYGYTIYF. The CDR3 coding sequence is TGCAGTGCTAGGCAGGGTAGGGCCTATGGCTACACCATATATTTT.

This clonotype was counted many times. This chain joins TRBV20-1 and TRBJ2-3, with 9 nucleotides matching TRBD1. The germline V gene has CDR1 DFQATT and CDR2 SNEGSKA (reference sequence). This CDR3 has 15 amino acids. J was trimmed by 1 base and V by 4 bases; bases with no gene match: 6. The CDR3 protein is CSAIAGTGRTDTQYF. CDR3 sequence (DNA): TGCAGTGCTATAGCCGGGACAGGGCGCACAGATACGCAGTATTTT.

V usage is TRBV19 and J usage is TRBJ1-2; possible D gene TRBD1, 5 bases. Germline V gene lookup returns CDR1 LNHDA and CDR2 SQIVND (reference sequence). The ends were cut back, 3 bases at V and 2 bases at J, with 7 bases in the middle. There are 13 residues in the CDR3. The CDR3 here is CASSMGQNYGYTF. The CDR3 DNA sequence: TGTGCCAGTAGTATGGGGCAGAACTATGGCTACACCTTC.

This clonotype was seen once. The chain employs TRBV14 and TRBJ2-7, with D perhaps matching TRBD2 (5 bases). The CDR3 contains 12 residues. Germline V gene data show CDR1 as SGHDN and CDR2 as FVKESK. With 5 bases removed from V and 1 base from J, the gap between germline ends came to 6 bases. The CDR3 DNA follows: TGTGCCAGCAGCGGGAGATCCTACGAGCAGTACTTC. Its translation is CASSGRSYEQYF.

In this sample, this clonotype turned up many times. The rearrangement links TRBV28 to TRBJ1-5; 7 bases line up with TRBD1. J was trimmed by 6 bases and V by 3 bases; bases with no gene match: 5. The CDR3 is made up of 14 amino acids. Germline V CDR1 and CDR2: MDHEN, SYDVKM. The CDR3 region has the DNA TGTGCCAGCAGTTTTACAGGGGCCACTCAGCCCCAGCATTTT. It yields the protein CASSFTGATQPQHF. Filled out from reference TRBV28 and TRBJ1-5, the complete variable domain reads DVKVTQSSRYLVKRTGEKVFLECVQDMDHENMFWYRQDPGLGLRLIYFSYDVKMKEKGDIPEGYSVSREKKERFSLILESASTNQTSMYLCASSFTGATQPQHFGDGTRLSIL.

This chain joins TRBV5-1 and TRBJ1-5; D gene ambiguous. The germline V gene has CDR1 SGHRS and CDR2 YFSETQ. The length of the CDR3 is 12 residues. V was pared by 0 bases and J by 14 bases, with 12 bases between. The CDR3 DNA is TGCGCCAGCAGCTTGGTCCCTAAGGGCGAGCATTTT. Amino acid sequence: CASSLVPKGEHF.